This TCR beta chain was captured in a study of blood T cells in healthy people across ages (dated by TCRdb to the mid-2010s). Context from the whole study: In model experiments, template switching captured roughly one uniquely barcoded TCR beta cDNA molecule for every two T cells. Using the same blood draw, the study looked at two additional independent replicas of 1 million unique cDNA reads for two donors, one aged 18 to 30 and the other aged 80 or older. To avoid experimental bias, donors of different ages were distributed randomly across sequencing lanes. Age-related changes in TCR beta repertoire diversity were measured in the study by deep sequencing normalized with unique cDNA molecular identifiers. Four age groups were formed from the donors: young (average about 15 years), middle-aged (approximately 40), aged (62) and long-lived (approximately 80).

CDR1 and CDR2 are drawn from the germline V gene: MDHEN, SYDVKM. The CDR3 sequence holds 15 residues, the cysteine and phenylalanine included. The only DNA kept is the CDR3, 45 bases in frame from the first base. V and J are trimmed by 6 bases and 3 bases, and the gene matches miss 11 bases of the junction. The donors were roughly 40 Caucasian individuals from Russia, aged 6 to 90 years, who were systemically healthy. Each donor gave ten milliliters of peripheral blood, collected into EDTA-treated Vacutainer tubes. Ficoll-Paque density-gradient centrifugation was used to isolate PBMCs, with at least 6.5 million per sample. Trizol reagent was used to extract total RNA from PBMCs, with at least 6 micrograms per sample. For every donor, flow cytometry on a PBMC aliquot measured the percentage of naive CD45RAhigh/CD27high T cells. Libraries were built with 5' RACE. Data came from an Illumina HiSeq 2500. A second roughly 6 to 12 cycle PCR used a sample-barcoded 5' primer and a J-beta primer mix. A template-switch 5' adaptor carrying 12 random nucleotides introduced a unique molecular identifier onto each TCR beta cDNA molecule. At least 2.5 million CDR3-containing paired-end reads were obtained from each sample. First-strand cDNA synthesis was performed from all RNA using the Mint cDNA synthesis kit, with priming by a TRBC-specific oligonucleotide. All cDNA was treated with uracil-DNA glycosylase and then went through a first 18-cycle PCR with the universal primers M1SS and BC2_uni_R. Per the source publication's procedure: For normalization, 1 million high-quality reads were randomly selected from each sample, with every read carrying a distinct molecular identifier. Reads sharing molecular identifiers were discarded rather than binned into consensus sequences. CDR3 identification, clonotype clustering and error correction used MiTCR with a Q25 quality threshold and the strictest error-elimination algorithm. A nonparametric unseen species model with Euler transformation was used to estimate lower-bound total TCR beta diversity. The public sequencing data were trimmed at Q25 with fastp and processed into clonotypes with MiXCR by TCRdb, which kept only in-frame beta chains. Entries that share a CDR3 protein sequence are merged under the most common genes and DNA. The V and J calls follow TCRdb's processing rather than the paper's. This sample is represented by about a million distinct CDR3 sequences; 40% to 60% of them were singletons. The leading ten clones occupy roughly 13% of the sample.

General findings and caveats noted by the study authors: The percentage of naive T cells measured by flow cytometry correlated strongly with observed TCR beta diversity. Compared with the aged group, more naive CD4+ T cells, fewer expanded clones and increased TCR diversity were shown by the long-lived group, suggesting age selection. Conclusive comparison of naive and antigen-experienced compartments was prevented by the profiling of bulk unsorted PBMCs. Estimates of total diversity from one million sequenced T cells were regarded as lower bounds and underestimates. Observed TCR beta diversity per million T cells fell roughly linearly with age, and a significant reduction was already apparent by age roughly 40. The CMV infection status of donors was not known, potentially confounding age-related changes in expanded clonotypes.

This clonotype has just a few counts. No antigen is known for it. No much larger clone is present one base from it, and per-base qualities are unavailable. The TCR sequence derives from a man younger than 40 in good health. The specimen sequenced was blood. Here the chain combines TRBV28 and TRBJ2-7, with 7 bases matching TRBD1. The sequenced DNA: TGTGCCAGCAGACCTCTTCCGGGACAGAGCTACGAGCAGTACTTC. Its protein is CASRPLPGQSYEQYF.